Each of the 15 T cell receptor beta chains below was sequenced from the same sample in a study of T cell repertoires in cytomegalovirus infection. For these receptors, no antigen is known. MiXCR was run by TCRdb on the reads, yielding one entry per CDR3 protein. Of approximately 50,000 distinct CDR3 sequences detected, 20% appear once; the ten largest clones hold around 59%. This sample comprised CD8+ T cells from cultured PBMCs, obtained from culture after CMV antigen stimulation. These receptors were taken from a human donor in good health (CMV status not recorded). Some clones in this sample may be carry-over from other donors' samples.

V and J are TRBV6-5 and TRBJ1-1; D is ambiguous. Germline-derived CDR1 and CDR2 are MNHEY and SVGAGI. Trimming removed 6 bases from V and 0 bases from J, with 8 bases in between. The CDR3 length is 13 residues. The CDR3 coding sequence is TGTGCCAGCAGAGCCACATTGAACACTGAAGCTTTCTTT. It is translated as CASRATLNTEAFF.

This clonotype was seen a handful of times. This sequence joins TRBV10-3 and TRBJ2-3; the D is unclear. CDR1 is ENHRY and CDR2 is SYGVKD in the germline V gene. The CDR3 has 14 residues. The V end lost 6 bases, the J end lost 4 bases, and 14 bases lay between the germline ends. The CDR3: CAIRGVGDPDTQYF. In DNA, the CDR3 is TGTGCCATCAGGGGTGTCGGTGACCCAGATACGCAGTATTTT.

This clonotype has more than one count but fewer than ten. This chain connects TRBV5-6 to TRBJ2-1, with 7 bases identical to TRBD2. Germline V gene sequence: CDR1 SGHDT, CDR2 YYEEEE. Trimming removed 4 bases from V and 0 bases from J; junction bases left unmatched: 19. The CDR3 loop spans 20 amino acids. This chain's CDR3 is CASSPLGGGRRARSYNEQFF. Written as DNA, the CDR3 is TGTGCCAGCAGCCCTCTTGGGGGAGGGAGAAGGGCCCGCTCCTACAATGAGCAGTTCTTC.

In this sample, this clonotype turned up a few times. This sequence joins TRBV6-5 and TRBJ2-5, with TRBD2 matching 7 bases. CDR1 and CDR2 from the germline V gene are MNHEY and SVGAGI. The CDR3 spans 16 residues. Losses at the gene ends were 7 bases for V and 3 bases for J; bases not matched to a gene: 14. The CDR3 DNA is TGTGCCAGCAAAAGAGGGGAAGGCGCGGGGGAAGAGACCCAGTACTTC. It yields the protein CASKRGEGAGEETQYF.

This sequence joins TRBV4-1 and TRBJ1-2, with 7 bases fitting TRBD1. Germline V gene lookup returns CDR1 MGHRA and CDR2 YSYEKL. This CDR3 has 13 residues. Unmatched junction bases numbered 6, after V lost 3 bases and J lost 8 bases. CDR3 DNA sequence: TGCGCCAGCAGCCATAACACAGGGGAAGGCTACACCTTC. Amino acid sequence: CASSHNTGEGYTF.

The chain employs TRBV4-3 and TRBJ1-1; D not resolved. The CDR3 has 14 amino acids. The germline CDR1 and CDR2 sequences are LGHNA and YSLEER. Trimming removed 0 bases at V and 2 bases at J, with 7 bases between. CDR3: CASSQDPANTEAFF. CDR3 DNA: TGCGCCAGCAGCCAAGACCCAGCAAACACTGAAGCTTTCTTT.

The genes are TRBV11-2 and TRBJ2-1, with 12 positions matching TRBD2. After removal of 5 bases from V and 4 bases from J, the junction contained 3 bases not matched to a gene. The CDR3 is 15 residues long. Germline loops: CDR1 SGHAT, CDR2 FQNNGV. CDR3 bases: TGTGCCAGCAGCGCGACTAGCGGGAGATACAATGAGCAGTTCTTC. As protein: CASSATSGRYNEQFF.

The chain links TRBV4-3 to TRBJ2-1, with TRBD2 matching 11 bases. The CDR3 spans 16 residues. Losses at the gene ends were 1 base for V and 8 bases for J; bases not matched to a gene: 7. Germline V gene lookup returns CDR1 LGHNA and CDR2 YSLEER. The CDR3 bases are TGCGCCAGCAGCCAAGGTGCTAGCGGGAGGATCGATGAGCAGTTCTTC. Encoded protein: CASSQGASGRIDEQFF.

The chain uses TRBV27 and TRBJ1-2; D gene ambiguous. The V gene's germline CDR1 is MNHEY and CDR2 SMNVEV (reference sequence). With 5 bases removed from V and 4 bases from J, the gap between germline ends came to 14 bases. The CDR3 has 14 residues. The CDR3 sequence: CASSLRTDFYGYTF. The CDR3, as DNA: TGTGCCAGCAGTCTTCGGACGGACTTCTATGGCTACACCTTC.

This clonotype was picked up a small number of times. This chain uses TRBV20-1 with TRBJ1-1, with TRBD1 matching over 8 bases. The germline CDR1 and CDR2 sequences are DFQATT and SNEGSKA (reference sequence). The trim removed 3 bases at V and 5 bases at J, leaving 5 bases unmatched. The CDR3 covers 13 residues. In nucleotides, the CDR3 is TGCAGTGCTAGCGTGACAGGGGAGACTGAAGCTTTCTTT. Its translation is CSASVTGETEAFF.

The chain uses TRBV7-2 and TRBJ1-1; D unresolved. This CDR3 is 14 amino acids long. V was trimmed by 3 bases and J by 1 base, leaving 9 bases between them. Germline V gene sequence: CDR1 SGHTA, CDR2 FQGNSA. CDR3 amino acids: CASSFQTQNTEAFF. For the CDR3, the DNA is TGTGCCAGCAGCTTCCAGACACAGAACACTGAAGCTTTCTTT.

This clonotype was recorded at least ten times. The genes are TRBV7-9 and TRBJ2-1; 9 nucleotides align to TRBD1. With V trimmed by 6 bases and J by 14 bases, 17 bases remained unmatched. The V gene's germline CDR1 is SEHNR and CDR2 FQNEAQ (reference sequence). This CDR3 is 15 amino acids long. The CDR3 spells CASRHRDRDPLREFF. DNA of the CDR3: TGTGCCAGCAGACACCGGGACAGGGACCCTCTCCGAGAGTTCTTC.

This clonotype appeared a few times. This chain's CDR3 is CASSAPAGGGYNEQFF. The CDR3, as DNA: TGTGCCAGCAGCGCCCCGGCGGGAGGCGGCTACAATGAGCAGTTCTTC. The chain combines TRBV9 with TRBJ2-1; 8 positions agree with TRBD2. Germline values: CDR1 SGDLS, CDR2 YYNGEE. Trimming removed 3 bases from V and 3 bases from J; junction bases left unmatched: 8. The CDR3 is 16 amino acids.

The chain combines TRBV6-2 or TRBV6-3 with TRBJ2-7; D is ambiguous. V lost 6 bases and J 4 bases, leaving 10 bases between the germline ends. Germline CDR1 MNHEY, CDR2 SVGEGT. This CDR3 is 12 amino acids long. DNA of the CDR3: TGTGCCAGCAGCCATTCTGGGTACGAGCAGTACTTC. This gives the protein CASSHSGYEQYF.

The chain has TRBV7-2 and TRBJ2-2; 10 positions agree with TRBD2. Germline V gene data show CDR1 as SGHTA and CDR2 as FQGNSA. V lost 7 bases and J lost 6; bases outside the gene matches: 11. The CDR3 covers 16 residues. CDR3: CASTPLAGVSPGELFF. CDR3 DNA: TGTGCCAGCACCCCCCTAGCGGGGGTGTCCCCCGGGGAGCTGTTTTTT.